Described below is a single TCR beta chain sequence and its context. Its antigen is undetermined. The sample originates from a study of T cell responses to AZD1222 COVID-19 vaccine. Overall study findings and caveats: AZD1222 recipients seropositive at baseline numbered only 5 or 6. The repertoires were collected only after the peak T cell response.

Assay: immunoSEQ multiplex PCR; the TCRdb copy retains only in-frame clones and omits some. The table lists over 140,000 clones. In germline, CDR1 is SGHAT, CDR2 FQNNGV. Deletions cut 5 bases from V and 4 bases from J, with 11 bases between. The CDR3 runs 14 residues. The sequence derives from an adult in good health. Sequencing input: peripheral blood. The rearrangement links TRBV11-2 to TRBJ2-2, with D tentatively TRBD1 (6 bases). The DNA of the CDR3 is TGTGCCAGCAGCCCCCGACAGGCCACCGGGGAGCTGTTTTTT. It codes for CASSPRQATGELFF.